Listed below are T cell receptor beta chains from one sample, sequenced in a study of blood T cell repertoires in COVID-19. Measured with immunoSEQ multiplex PCR; TCRdb has only the in-frame clones, and not every one. Among around 300,000 clones listed, 85% were seen once. Sequenced input: PBMCs or T cells enriched from blood (not recorded which). Receptors were obtained from a woman aged 45-65 years who had recovered from COVID-19. Both conserved end residues are part of each CDR3. Each record gives: clone size, V gene, J gene, CDR3 protein. The size entry is marked missing in some rows and otherwise reads once, few, many or a size class.

-	TRBV19	TRBJ1-3	CASSRSSGSSGNTIYF
-	TRBV11-2	TRBJ2-5	CASSTSGGRRETQYF
-	TRBV13	TRBJ2-7	CASSSGTGEGSYEQYF
-	TRBV5-5	TRBJ1-2	CASSVRDRPGYTF
-	TRBV18	TRBJ1-4	CASSPPRQSTNEKLFF
-	TRBV7-6	TRBJ2-1	CASSLGGTGALMDNEQFF
-	TRBV3-1/TRBV3-2	TRBJ2-6	CASSQDSSGANVLTF
-	TRBV11-2	TRBJ1-2	CASSGQRNYGYTF
-	TRBV3-1/TRBV3-2	TRBJ1-2	CASSLTRGTYGYTF
-	TRBV19	TRBJ1-1	CASSRQGGGSGEMQAFF
once	TRBV27	TRBJ1-2	CASSLYGPRLSPNYGYTF
-	TRBV5-1	TRBJ1-1	CASSVTQGRGLNTEAFF
-	TRBV29-1	TRBJ1-2	CSVRGTGVSYYGYTF
-	TRBV21-1	TRBJ1-6	CASSKGSKGKGSYNSPLHF
once	TRBV29-1	TRBJ1-2	CSAPTGPNYGYTF
-	TRBV5-1	TRBJ1-2	CASSLVPGGLYGYTF
-	TRBV18	TRBJ2-3	CASSPTAGGRTDTQYF
-	TRBV5-1	TRBJ1-1	CASRLVRGLTEAFF
-	TRBV10-3	TRBJ2-1	CAIRGTGGNEQFF
-	TRBV5-4	TRBJ1-6	CASSGQGRDSPLHF
few	TRBV19	TRBJ1-2	CASTTWGLNYGYTF
-	TRBV7-3	TRBJ2-4	CASSPTGGWEDIQYF
-	TRBV6-4	TRBJ1-2	CASSEQVDYGYTF
-	TRBV5-1	TRBJ2-2	CASSLQGAGELFF
-	TRBV30	TRBJ1-2	CAWSVGAQGGGYTF
-	TRBV11-2	TRBJ2-2	CASSLGSGMNTGELFF
-	TRBV11-2	TRBJ1-6	CASSLDGLSSGGLGNSPLHF
-	TRBV4-3	TRBJ2-5	CASSQESGLTETQYF
-	TRBV7-3	TRBJ1-2	CASSLTGVSDGYTF
-	TRBV5-1	TRBJ2-7	CASSGTGTYEQYF
-	TRBV6-5	TRBJ1-1	CASSSRGQGPEAFF
few	TRBV7-9	TRBJ1-6	CASSTPGQGVPLHF
-	TRBV2	TRBJ1-5	CASSPQGAGNQPQHF
-	TRBV6-5	TRBJ2-3	CASSWTSFTDTQYF
few	TRBV28	TRBJ2-2	CASSSGLLNTGELFF
-	TRBV7-9	TRBJ2-1	CASSLQGFSYNEQFF